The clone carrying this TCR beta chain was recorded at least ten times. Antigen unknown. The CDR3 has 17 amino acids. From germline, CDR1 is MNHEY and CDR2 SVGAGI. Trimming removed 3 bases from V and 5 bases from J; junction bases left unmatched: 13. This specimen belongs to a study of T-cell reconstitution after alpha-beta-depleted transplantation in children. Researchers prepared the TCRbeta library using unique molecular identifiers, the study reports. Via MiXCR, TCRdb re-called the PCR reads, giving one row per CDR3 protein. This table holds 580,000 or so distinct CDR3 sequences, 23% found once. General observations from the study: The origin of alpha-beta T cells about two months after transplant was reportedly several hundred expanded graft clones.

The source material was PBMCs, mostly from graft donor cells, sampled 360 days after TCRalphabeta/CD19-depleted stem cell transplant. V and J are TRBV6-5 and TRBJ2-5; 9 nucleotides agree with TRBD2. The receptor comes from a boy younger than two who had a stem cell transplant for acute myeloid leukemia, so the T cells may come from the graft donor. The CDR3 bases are TGTGCCAGCAGTTATTCTAGCGGGGCGTCTGCGCGGGAGACCCAGTACTTC. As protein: CASSYSSGASARETQYF.